The 15 T cell receptor beta chains below were found in one sample sequenced in a study of CD8+ T cells in alopecia areata (dated 2018 in TCRdb). Library preparation used the immunoSEQ multiplex PCR assay. For TCR sequencing, RNA was extracted from every sample and reverse transcribed into cDNA to serve as template. What TCRdb holds here is the immuneACCESS table cut down to in-frame rearrangements. Part of the clones is not present; checked against another copy, under half of the missing clones reflect an unresolved V gene, and the others are unexplained. The sample table shows around 200,000 clones, and about 53% are seen once. 9.5% to 14% of the sample is in the top ten clones. The time point label of this sample denotes: roughly 24 weeks on oral tofacitinib. The treatment or condition label on this specimen signifies: oral pan-JAK inhibitor, 5-10 mg twice daily. The sequencing used CD8+ T cells sorted from blood, collected at week 24, from a patient treated with tofacitinib. Every receptor here comes from a human donor with alopecia areata.

The chain combines TRBV2 with TRBJ2-1, with 7 bases aligning to TRBD2. CDR3 length: 15 residues. The germline gives CDR1 SNHLY, CDR2 FYNNEI. V shed 4 bases, J shed 0 bases, and the junction held 3 bases outside the gene matches. In DNA form, the CDR3 reads TGTGCCAGCAGTGTGGGGGGGGGCTCCTACAATGAGCAGTTCTTC. It codes for CASSVGGGSYNEQFF.

V gene TRBV7-8 combines with J gene TRBJ1-6; D not certain. The CDR3 runs to 16 residues. CDR1 is SGHVS, CDR2 FQNEAQ, per germline. With 5 bases removed from V and 6 bases from J, the gap between germline ends came to 17 bases. CDR3 sequence reads: CASSPRPTGSNSPLHF. The CDR3 coding sequence is TGTGCCAGCAGCCCCCGCCCCACGGGCAGTAATTCACCCCTCCACTTT.

This rearrangement joins TRBV14 to TRBJ1-5; D gene uncertain. CDR3 size: 12 residues. Trimming shortened V by 1 base and J by 4 bases, and 2 bases separated the two germline ends. The germline CDR1 and CDR2 sequences are SGHDN and FVKESK. As DNA, the CDR3 is TGTGCCAGCAGCCAAGCAAATCAGCCCCAGCATTTT. Translation: CASSQANQPQHF.

This clone was recorded a few times. This sequence joins TRBV9 and TRBJ2-7; 10 bases agree with TRBD1. The CDR3 spans 14 residues. Germline CDR1 is SGDLS and CDR2 is YYNGEE. V lost 0 bases and J lost 6; bases outside the gene matches: 3. Here the CDR3 DNA reads TGTGCCAGCAGCGTAGGGACAGGGGGTCGCGAGCAGTACTTC. As protein: CASSVGTGGREQYF.

The chain combines TRBV7-9 with TRBJ2-1; tentatively, D is TRBD2 (6 bases). CDR3 length: 11 amino acids. Germline CDR1 is SEHNR and CDR2 is FQNEAQ (reference sequence). Trimming stripped 3 bases from V and 14 bases from J, with 11 bases between. The CDR3: CASSLGLGEFF. The DNA of the CDR3 is TGTGCCAGCAGCTTGGGACTTGGGGAGTTCTTC.

In this sample, this clone turned up once. This chain joins TRBV27 and TRBJ2-3; D gene uncertain. V lost 5 bases to trimming and J lost 2 bases, with 11 bases between them. The CDR3 spans 14 residues. CDR1 is MNHEY, CDR2 SMNVEV, per germline (reference sequence). CDR3 sequence: CASSLALPTDTQYF. The CDR3 DNA reads as TGTGCCAGCAGTCTTGCCCTCCCCACAGATACGCAGTATTTT.

A few counts support this clone. This sequence joins TRBV29-1 and TRBJ2-7; D unresolved. Deletions cut 6 bases from V and 0 bases from J, with 15 bases between. The CDR3 runs to 14 residues. Germline CDR1 and CDR2: SQVTM and ANQGSEA. The DNA for the CDR3 is TGCAGCGTCGTCCTCCAGGCTATCTCCTACGAGCAGTACTTC. It translates to CSVVLQAISYEQYF.

The chain carries TRBV7-9 and TRBJ1-5; D not certain. V was trimmed by 4 bases and J by 4 bases, leaving 20 bases between them. The CDR3 spans 17 residues. Germline-derived CDR1 and CDR2 are SEHNR and FQNEAQ (reference sequence). The CDR3 protein is CASSSSTGSDLNQPQHF. CDR3 nucleotides: TGTGCCAGCAGCTCCTCGACGGGATCTGACTTAAATCAGCCCCAGCATTTT.

This clone has a handful of counts. The chain links TRBV25-1 to TRBJ2-6; D call uncertain. Germline V gene data show CDR1 as MGHDK and CDR2 as SYGVNS. Trimming took off 6 bases at V and 4 bases at J, with 4 bases between the two ends. CDR3 length: 12 amino acids. Written as DNA, the CDR3 is TGTGCCAGCAGGGACGGGGCCAACGTCCTGACTTTC. Amino acid sequence: CASRDGANVLTF.

This rearrangement joins TRBV7-8 to TRBJ2-2, with D perhaps assigned TRBD1 or TRBD2 (5 bases each). V lost 3 bases and J lost 7, with 9 bases in between. The CDR3 spans 13 residues. Germline-derived CDR1 and CDR2 are SGHVS and FQNEAQ. The CDR3 is CASSLGVYGELFF. CDR3 nucleotides: TGTGCCAGCAGCTTGGGGGTGTACGGGGAGCTGTTTTTT.

As regards this clone: The same CDR3 can be traced to other DNA sequences in this sample. The chain couples TRBV30 to TRBJ1-1; no firm D call. CDR1 and CDR2 (germline): GTSNPN, SVGIG (reference sequence). Trimming left V 4 bases short and J 1 base short, with 7 bases between. The CDR3 has 12 amino acids. The CDR3 sequence is CAWTPGNTEAFF. CDR3 nucleotide sequence: TGTGCCTGGACCCCCGGGAACACTGAAGCTTTCTTT.

CDR3 DNA sequence: TGTGCCAGCAGCTTCCCCCCGAGCGAAATGAACACTGAAGCTTTCTTT. Translation gives CASSFPPSEMNTEAFF. The chain has TRBV7-9 and TRBJ1-1, with no clear D. Germline assignment: CDR1 SEHNR and CDR2 FQNEAQ (reference sequence). There are 16 residues in the CDR3. V lost 3 bases, J lost 0 bases, and 14 bases lay in between.

This clone has more than one count but fewer than ten. The V call is TRBV7-8, the J call TRBJ2-1; D not resolved. The CDR3 length is 13 residues. V gave up 0 bases and J gave up 6 bases, with 6 bases separating them. CDR1 and CDR2 (germline): SGHVS, FQNEAQ. The CDR3 loop reads CASSLARANEQFF. The CDR3 coding sequence is TGTGCCAGCAGCTTAGCTAGGGCCAATGAGCAGTTCTTC.

V and J are TRBV27 and TRBJ1-1; no reliable D call. This CDR3 has 14 amino acids. V dropped 5 bases and J dropped 1 base, with 11 bases sitting between them. Germline CDR1 is MNHEY and CDR2 is SMNVEV (reference sequence). CDR3 nucleotides: TGTGCCAGCAGTGCCCGGATTTCGAACACTGAAGCTTTCTTT. It specifies CASSARISNTEAFF.

The chain carries TRBV4-3 and TRBJ1-1; tentative D call: TRBD1 (5 bases). Trimming cost V 1 base and J 1 base, with 7 bases left between them. Germline V gene sequence: CDR1 LGHNA, CDR2 YSLEER. CDR3 size: 14 residues. CDR3 coding DNA: TGCGCCAGCAGCCAAGGGGGCGCGAACACTGAAGCTTTCTTT. Translation: CASSQGGANTEAFF.